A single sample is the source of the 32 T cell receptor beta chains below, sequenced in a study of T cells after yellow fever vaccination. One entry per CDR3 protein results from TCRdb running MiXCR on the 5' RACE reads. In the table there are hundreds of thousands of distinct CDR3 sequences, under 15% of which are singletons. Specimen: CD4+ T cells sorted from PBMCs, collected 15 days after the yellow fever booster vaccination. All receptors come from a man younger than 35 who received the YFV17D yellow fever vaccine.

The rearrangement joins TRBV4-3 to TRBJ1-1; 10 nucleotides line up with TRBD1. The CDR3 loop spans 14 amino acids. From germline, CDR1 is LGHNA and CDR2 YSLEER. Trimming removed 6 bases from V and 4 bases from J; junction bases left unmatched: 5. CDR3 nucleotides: TGCGCCAGCAGACGGGGACAGGGGAGCACTGAAGCTTTCTTT. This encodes CASRRGQGSTEAFF.

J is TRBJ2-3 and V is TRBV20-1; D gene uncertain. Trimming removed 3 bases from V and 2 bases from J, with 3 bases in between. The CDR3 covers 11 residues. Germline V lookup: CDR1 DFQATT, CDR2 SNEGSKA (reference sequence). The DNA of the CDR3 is TGCAGTGCTAGGTCCACAGATACGCAGTATTTT. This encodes CSARSTDTQYF.

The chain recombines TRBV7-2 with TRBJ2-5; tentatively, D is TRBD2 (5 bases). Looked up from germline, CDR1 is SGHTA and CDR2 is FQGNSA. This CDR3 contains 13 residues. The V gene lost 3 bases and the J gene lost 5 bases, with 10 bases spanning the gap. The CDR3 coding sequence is TGTGCCAGCAGCTTTAGCACGGGGGAGACCCAGTACTTC. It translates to CASSFSTGETQYF.

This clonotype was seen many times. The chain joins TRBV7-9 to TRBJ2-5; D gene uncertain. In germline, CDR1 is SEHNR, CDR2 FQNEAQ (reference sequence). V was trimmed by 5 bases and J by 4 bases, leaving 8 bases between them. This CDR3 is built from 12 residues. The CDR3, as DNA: TGTGCCAGCAGCCCTCCGACAGAGACCCAGTACTTC. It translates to CASSPPTETQYF.

CDR3 protein: CSVSQGAGANVLTF. The CDR3 DNA reads TGCAGTGTAAGCCAAGGGGCTGGGGCCAACGTCCTGACTTTC. The genes are TRBV20-1 and TRBJ2-6, with a weak D call TRBD1 (5 bases). The CDR3 contains 14 residues. Germline CDR1 reads DFQATT; CDR2 reads SNEGSKA (reference sequence). V dropped 7 bases and J dropped 2 bases, with 12 bases sitting between them.

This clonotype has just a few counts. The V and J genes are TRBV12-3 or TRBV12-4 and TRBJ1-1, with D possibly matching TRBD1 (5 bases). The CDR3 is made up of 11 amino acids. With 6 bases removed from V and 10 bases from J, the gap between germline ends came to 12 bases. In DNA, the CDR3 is TGTGCCAGCAGGGCTGGGACCCTAGCTTTCTTT. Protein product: CASRAGTLAFF.

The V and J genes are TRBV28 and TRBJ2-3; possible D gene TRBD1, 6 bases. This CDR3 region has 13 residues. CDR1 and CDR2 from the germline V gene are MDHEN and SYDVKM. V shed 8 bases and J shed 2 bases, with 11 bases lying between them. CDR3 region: CASHQGITDTQYF. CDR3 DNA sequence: TGTGCCAGCCATCAGGGGATCACAGATACGCAGTATTTT.

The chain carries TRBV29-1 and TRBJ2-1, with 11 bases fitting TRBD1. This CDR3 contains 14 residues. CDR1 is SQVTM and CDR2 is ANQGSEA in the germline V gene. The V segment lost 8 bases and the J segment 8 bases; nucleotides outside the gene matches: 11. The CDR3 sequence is CSLLRTGGGYEQFF. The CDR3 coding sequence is TGCAGCCTGCTTCGGACAGGGGGCGGTTATGAGCAGTTCTTC.

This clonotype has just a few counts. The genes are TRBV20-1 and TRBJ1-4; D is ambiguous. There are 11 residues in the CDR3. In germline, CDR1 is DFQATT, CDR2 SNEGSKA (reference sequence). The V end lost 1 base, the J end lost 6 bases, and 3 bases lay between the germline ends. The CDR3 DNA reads TGCAGTGCTAGAGTGTATGAAAAACTGTTTTTT. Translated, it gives CSARVYEKLFF.

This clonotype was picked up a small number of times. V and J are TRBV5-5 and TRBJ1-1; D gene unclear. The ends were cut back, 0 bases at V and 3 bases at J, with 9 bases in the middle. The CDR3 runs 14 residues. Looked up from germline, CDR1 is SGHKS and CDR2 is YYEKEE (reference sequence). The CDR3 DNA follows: TGTGCCAGCAGCTTGGCCTACACCTACACTGAAGCTTTCTTT. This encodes CASSLAYTYTEAFF.

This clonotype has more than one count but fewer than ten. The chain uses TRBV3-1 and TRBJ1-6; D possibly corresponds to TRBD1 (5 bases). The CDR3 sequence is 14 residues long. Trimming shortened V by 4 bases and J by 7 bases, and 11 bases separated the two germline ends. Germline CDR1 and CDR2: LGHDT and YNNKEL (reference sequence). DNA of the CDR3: TGTGCCAGCAGCCCGGACGGGGCAAATTCACCCCTCCACTTT. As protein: CASSPDGANSPLHF.

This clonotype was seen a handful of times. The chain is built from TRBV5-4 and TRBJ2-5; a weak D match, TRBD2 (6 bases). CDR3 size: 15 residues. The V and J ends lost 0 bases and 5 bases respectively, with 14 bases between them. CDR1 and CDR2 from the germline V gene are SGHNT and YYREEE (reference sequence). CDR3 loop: CASSLASGGSETQYF. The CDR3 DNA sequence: TGTGCCAGCAGCTTGGCAAGTGGGGGGTCGGAGACCCAGTACTTC.

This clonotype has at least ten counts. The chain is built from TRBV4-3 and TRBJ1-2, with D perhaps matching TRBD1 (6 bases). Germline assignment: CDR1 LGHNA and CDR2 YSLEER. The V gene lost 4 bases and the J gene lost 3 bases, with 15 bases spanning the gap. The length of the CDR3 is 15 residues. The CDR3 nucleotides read TGCGCCAGCAGCCCCCTGGGGGGGCATGACTATGGCTACACCTTC. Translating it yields CASSPLGGHDYGYTF.

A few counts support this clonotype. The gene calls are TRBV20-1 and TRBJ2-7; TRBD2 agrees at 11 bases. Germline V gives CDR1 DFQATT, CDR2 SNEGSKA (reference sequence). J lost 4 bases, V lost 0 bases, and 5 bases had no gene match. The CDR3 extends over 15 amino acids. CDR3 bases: TGCAGTGCTAGAGATAGAACTAGCGGGGGTTACGAGCAGTACTTC. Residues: CSARDRTSGGYEQYF.

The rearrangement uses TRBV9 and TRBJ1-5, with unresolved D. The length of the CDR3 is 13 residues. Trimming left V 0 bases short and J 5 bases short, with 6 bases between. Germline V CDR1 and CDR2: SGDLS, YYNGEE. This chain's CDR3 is CASSVDVDQPQHF. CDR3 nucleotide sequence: TGTGCCAGCAGCGTAGATGTCGATCAGCCCCAGCATTTT.

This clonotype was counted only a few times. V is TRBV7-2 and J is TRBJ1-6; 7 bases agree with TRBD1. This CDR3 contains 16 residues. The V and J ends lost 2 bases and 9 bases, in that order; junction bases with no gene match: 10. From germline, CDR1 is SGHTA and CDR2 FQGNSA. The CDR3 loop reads CASSLTQSGGASPLHF. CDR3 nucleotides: TGTGCCAGCAGCTTAACCCAGTCAGGGGGGGCTTCACCCCTCCACTTT.

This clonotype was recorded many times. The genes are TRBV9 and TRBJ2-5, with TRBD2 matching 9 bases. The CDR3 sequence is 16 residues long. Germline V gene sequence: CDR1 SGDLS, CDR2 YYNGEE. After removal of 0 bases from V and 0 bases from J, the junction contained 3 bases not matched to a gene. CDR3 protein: CASSVVVAGDQETQYF. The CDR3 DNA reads TGTGCCAGCAGCGTAGTGGTAGCGGGGGACCAAGAGACCCAGTACTTC.

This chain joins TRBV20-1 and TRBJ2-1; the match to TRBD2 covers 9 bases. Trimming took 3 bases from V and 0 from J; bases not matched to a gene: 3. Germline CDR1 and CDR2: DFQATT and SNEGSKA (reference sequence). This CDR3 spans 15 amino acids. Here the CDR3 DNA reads TGCAGTGCTAGGTCGCGGGGGGGCTCCTACAATGAGCAGTTCTTC. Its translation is CSARSRGGSYNEQFF.

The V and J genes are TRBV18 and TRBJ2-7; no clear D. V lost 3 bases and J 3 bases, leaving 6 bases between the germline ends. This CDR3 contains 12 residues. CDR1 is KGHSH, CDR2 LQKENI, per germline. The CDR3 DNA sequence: TGTGCCAGCTCACCCCAAAACTACGAGCAGTACTTC. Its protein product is CASSPQNYEQYF.

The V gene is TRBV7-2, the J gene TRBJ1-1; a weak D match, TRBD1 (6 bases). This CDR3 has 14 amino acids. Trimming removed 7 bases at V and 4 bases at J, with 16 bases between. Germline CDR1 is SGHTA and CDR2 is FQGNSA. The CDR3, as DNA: TGTGCCAGCATCCTAAAAGGGGGGCCCACTGAAGCTTTCTTT. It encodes CASILKGGPTEAFF.

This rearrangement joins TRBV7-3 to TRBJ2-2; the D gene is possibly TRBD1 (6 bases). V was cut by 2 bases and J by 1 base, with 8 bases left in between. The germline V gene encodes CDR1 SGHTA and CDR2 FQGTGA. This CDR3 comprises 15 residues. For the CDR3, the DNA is TGTGCCAGCAGCTTAGAGACAGGGAACACCGGGGAGCTGTTTTTT. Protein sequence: CASSLETGNTGELFF.

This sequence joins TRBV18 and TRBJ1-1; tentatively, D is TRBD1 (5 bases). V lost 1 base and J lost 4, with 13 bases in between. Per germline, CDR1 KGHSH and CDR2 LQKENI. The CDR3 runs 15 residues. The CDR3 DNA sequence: TGTGCCAGCTCACCACGGCAGGGAGGCGGCACTGAAGCTTTCTTT. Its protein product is CASSPRQGGGTEAFF. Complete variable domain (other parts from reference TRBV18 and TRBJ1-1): NAGVMQNPRHLVRRRGQEARLRCSPMKGHSHVYWYRQLPEEGLKFMVYLQKENIIDESGMPKERFSAEFPKEGPSILRIQQVVRGDSAAYFCASSPRQGGGTEAFFGQGTRLTVV.

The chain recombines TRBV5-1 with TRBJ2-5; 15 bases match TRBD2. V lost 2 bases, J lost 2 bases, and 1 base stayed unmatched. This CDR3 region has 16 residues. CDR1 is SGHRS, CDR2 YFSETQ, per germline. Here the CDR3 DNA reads TGCGCCAGCAGCTTTGGGACTAGCGGGGGGCAAGAGACCCAGTACTTC. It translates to CASSFGTSGGQETQYF.

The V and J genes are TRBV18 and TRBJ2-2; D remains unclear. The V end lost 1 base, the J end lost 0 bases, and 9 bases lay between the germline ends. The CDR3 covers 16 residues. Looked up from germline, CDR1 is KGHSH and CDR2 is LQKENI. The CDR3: CASSPLSGPNTGELFF. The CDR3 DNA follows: TGTGCCAGCTCACCACTTTCGGGCCCGAACACCGGGGAGCTGTTTTTT.

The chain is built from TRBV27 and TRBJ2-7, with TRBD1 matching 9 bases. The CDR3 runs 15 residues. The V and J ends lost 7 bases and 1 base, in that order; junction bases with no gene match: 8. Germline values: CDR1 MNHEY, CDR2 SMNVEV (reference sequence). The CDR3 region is CASTLRGQGSYEQYF. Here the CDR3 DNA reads TGTGCCAGCACCCTTCGGGGACAGGGATCCTACGAGCAGTACTTC.

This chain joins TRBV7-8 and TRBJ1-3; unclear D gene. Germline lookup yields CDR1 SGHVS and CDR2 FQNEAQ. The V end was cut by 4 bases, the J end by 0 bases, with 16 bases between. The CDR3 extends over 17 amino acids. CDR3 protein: CASSSHHGEYSGNTIYF. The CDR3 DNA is TGTGCCAGCAGCTCCCACCATGGGGAGTACTCTGGAAACACCATATATTTT.

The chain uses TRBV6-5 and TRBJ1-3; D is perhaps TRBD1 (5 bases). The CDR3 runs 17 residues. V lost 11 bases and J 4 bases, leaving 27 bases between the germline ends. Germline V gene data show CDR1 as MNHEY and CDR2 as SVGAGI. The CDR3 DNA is TGTGCCGGCCTTTATCGGGGCCGGACGATAACAGGAAACACCATATATTTT. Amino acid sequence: CAGLYRGRTITGNTIYF.

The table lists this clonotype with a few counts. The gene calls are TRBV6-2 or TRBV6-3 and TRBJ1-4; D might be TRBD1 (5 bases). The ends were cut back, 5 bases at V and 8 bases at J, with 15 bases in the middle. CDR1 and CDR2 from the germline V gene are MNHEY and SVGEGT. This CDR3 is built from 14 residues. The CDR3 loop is CASSPGTAGEKLFF. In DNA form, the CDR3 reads TGTGCCAGCAGTCCCGGGACCGCGGGAGAAAAACTGTTTTTT.

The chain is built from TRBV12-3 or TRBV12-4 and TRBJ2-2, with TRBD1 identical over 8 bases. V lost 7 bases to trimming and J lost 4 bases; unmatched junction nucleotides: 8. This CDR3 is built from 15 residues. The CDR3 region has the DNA TGTGCCAGCACCCGGACAGGGACTCGCACCGGGGAGCTGTTTTTT. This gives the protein CASTRTGTRTGELFF.

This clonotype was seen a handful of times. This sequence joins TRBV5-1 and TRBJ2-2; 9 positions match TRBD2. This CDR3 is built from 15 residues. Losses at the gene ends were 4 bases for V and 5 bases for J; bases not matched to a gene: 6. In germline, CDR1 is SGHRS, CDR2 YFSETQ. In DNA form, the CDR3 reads TGCGCCAGCAGCCTCACCGCGGGGGGGACCGGGGAGCTGTTTTTT. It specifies CASSLTAGGTGELFF. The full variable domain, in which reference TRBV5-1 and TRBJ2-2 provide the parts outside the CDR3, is KAGVTQTPRYLIKTRGQQVTLSCSPISGHRSVSWYQQTPGQGLQFLFEYFSETQRNKGNFPGRFSGRQFSNSRSEMNVSTLELGDSALYLCASSLTAGGTGELFFGEGSRLTVL.

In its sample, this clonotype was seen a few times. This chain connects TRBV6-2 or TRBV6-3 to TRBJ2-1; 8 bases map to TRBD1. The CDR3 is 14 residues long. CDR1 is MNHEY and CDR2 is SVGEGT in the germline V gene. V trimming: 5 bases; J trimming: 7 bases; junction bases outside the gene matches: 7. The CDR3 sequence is CASSPGQVRNEQFF. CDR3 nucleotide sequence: TGTGCCAGCAGTCCGGGACAGGTTAGGAATGAGCAGTTCTTC.

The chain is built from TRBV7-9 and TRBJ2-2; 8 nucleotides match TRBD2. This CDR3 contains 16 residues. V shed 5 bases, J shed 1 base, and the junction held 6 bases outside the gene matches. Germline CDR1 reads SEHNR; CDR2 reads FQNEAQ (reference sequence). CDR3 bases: TGTGCCAGCAGCCCACTGACTAGCGAGAACACCGGGGAGCTGTTTTTT. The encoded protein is CASSPLTSENTGELFF.